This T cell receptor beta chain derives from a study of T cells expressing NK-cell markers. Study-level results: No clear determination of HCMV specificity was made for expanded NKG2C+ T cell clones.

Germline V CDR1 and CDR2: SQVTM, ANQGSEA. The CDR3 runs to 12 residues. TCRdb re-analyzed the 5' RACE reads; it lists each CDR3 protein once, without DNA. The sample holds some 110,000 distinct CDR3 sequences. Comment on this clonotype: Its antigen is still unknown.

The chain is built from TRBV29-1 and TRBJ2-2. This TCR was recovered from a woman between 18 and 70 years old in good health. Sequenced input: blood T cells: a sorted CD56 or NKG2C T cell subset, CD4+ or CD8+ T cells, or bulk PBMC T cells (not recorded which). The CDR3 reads CSVLCESGELFF.